This T cell receptor beta chain originates from a study of blood T cell repertoires in COVID-19. Turning to the study itself: Acute and convalescent COVID-19 samples came from the United States, Italy and Spain.

In the authors' workflow: Scientists estimated how many nucleated cells there were by amplifying reference gene primers. The protocol was immunoSEQ multiplex PCR, while the TCRdb copy is restricted to in-frame clones and leaves out a portion. The DNA was the basis for D and trimming; V, J and clone size are from that table. The top ten hold over 1% of the sample, which has hundreds of thousands of clones, roughly 88% seen once. With 3 bases clipped from V and 0 bases from J, the junction kept 9 bases outside the gene matches. CDR1 and CDR2 from the germline V gene are SGDLS and YYNGEE. This CDR3 has 17 amino acids.

This chain connects TRBV9 to TRBJ1-3, with 7 positions matching TRBD1. Sequencing was carried out using PBMCs or T cells enriched from blood (not recorded which). The origin of this receptor is a woman between 40 and 50 years old with acute COVID-19. The CDR3 protein is CASSGTQGTLSGNTIYF. The CDR3 DNA sequence: TGTGCCAGCAGCGGGACACAGGGGACCCTCTCTGGAAACACCATATATTTT.